This record looks at one T cell receptor beta chain sequence and its context. The source of the sample is a study of blood T cell repertoires in COVID-19. The germline V gene encodes CDR1 MNHEY and CDR2 SVGAGI. Between the trimmed V and J ends, which lost 10 bases and 0 bases, there was a span of 16 bases. The CDR3 extends over 15 amino acids. The assay was immunoSEQ multiplex PCR, and TCRdb's table has in-frame clones only and misses some. Of a few hundred thousand clones listed, almost 90% are singletons. This sequence originates from a man aged 25-45 years who had been exposed to COVID-19. Sequencing used PBMCs or T cells enriched from blood (not recorded which). The chain couples TRBV6-5 to TRBJ1-3; D remains ambiguous. CDR3: CAITGEPYSGNTIYF. Written as DNA, the CDR3 is TGTGCCATCACTGGAGAGCCCTACTCTGGAAACACCATATATTTT.